This section outlines one T cell receptor beta chain sequence together with its context. This sample is drawn from a study of blood T cell repertoires in COVID-19. Whole-study context: Spain, Italy and the United States supplied samples that represented acute and convalescent COVID-19. The cDNA or gDNA used as material had been derived from T cells, B-cell-depleted T cells, or PBMCs.

Original data processing: Reference gene primer amplification gave estimated nucleated cell counts. Libraries were prepared by immunoSEQ multiplex PCR; TCRdb keeps only in-frame clonotypes and omits some of them. The V and J calls and clone size are taken from that table; D and trimming were inferred from the DNA. The data contain 100,000 to 150,000 clones, around 82% of them singletons. Germline-derived CDR1 and CDR2 are MNHEY and SMNVEV (reference sequence). This CDR3 region has 13 residues. V gave up 3 bases and J gave up 3 bases; unmatched junction bases: 2. This TCR was sampled from a young man with COVID-19, enrolled during active disease. The sample taken for sequencing was peripheral blood. V is TRBV27 and J is TRBJ2-7, with TRBD2 identical over 7 bases. CDR3 in DNA: TGTGCCAGCAGTTTCAGGACTAGCTACGAGCAGTACTTC. This encodes CASSFRTSYEQYF.